This TCR beta chain was retrieved from a study of radiotherapy plus CTLA-4 blockade in lung cancer. Turning to the study itself: Among all patients, roughly 17% showed objective responses, while roughly 28% had disease control.

The table came from immunoSEQ multiplex PCR; TCRdb's copy has only in-frame clones and leaves some out. The sample includes tens of thousands of clones, approximately 79% of them seen just once. Patients in the study, people with chemo-refractory metastatic non-small-cell lung cancer, received focal radiation plus ipilimumab CTLA-4 blockade. Points on this clone: The antigen remains undetermined.

The study's findings and limits: Strongest reported response predictors: early blood clone changes and post-radiation interferon-beta. In blood, TCR clones derived from the tumor expanded after radiotherapy plus ipilimumab.

The sample consisted of peripheral blood, taken from a patient treated with radiotherapy plus ipilimumab. This sequence was found in a human donor with non-small cell lung cancer who had a complete response to radiotherapy plus ipilimumab.

The CDR3 loop is CASSHLSGDGSYEQYF. CDR3 coding DNA: TGTGCCAGCAGCCATCTGAGCGGGGACGGCAGCTACGAGCAGTACTTC. V is TRBV7-2 and J is TRBJ2-7; 7 bases fit TRBD2. Germline V gene sequence: CDR1 SGHTA, CDR2 FQGNSA. Unmatched junction bases numbered 13, after V lost 5 bases and J lost 3 bases. The CDR3 covers 16 residues.